The 21 T cell receptor beta chains below come from one sample, sequenced in a study of blood T cells in healthy people across ages. A sample-barcoded 5' primer and a J-beta primer mix were used in a second PCR of roughly 7 to 11 cycles. MiXCR was run by TCRdb on the 5' RACE reads, yielding one entry per CDR3 protein. The sample includes 600,000 to 1,000,000 distinct CDR3 sequences, around 25% of them seen just once. This same sample was also part of a study on T cells of mothers and their children.

Sequencing was done on a sample of blood. The receptors derive from a boy between 5 and 17 years old in good health.

The rearrangement uses TRBV20-1 and TRBJ2-3; 7 bases agree with TRBD2. Germline-derived CDR1 and CDR2 are DFQATT and SNEGSKA (reference sequence). V trimming: 4 bases; J trimming: 5 bases; junction bases outside the gene matches: 9. The CDR3 is 14 amino acids. The CDR3 reads CSATAGELGDTQYF. CDR3 bases: TGCAGTGCTACCGCGGGGGAGCTTGGAGATACGCAGTATTTT.

V is TRBV15 and J is TRBJ2-3, with 10 nucleotides matching TRBD2. The germline gives CDR1 LNHNV, CDR2 YYDKDF (reference sequence). This CDR3 spans 18 amino acids. The V and J ends lost 1 base and 6 bases, in that order; junction bases with no gene match: 13. The CDR3 here is CATSRVSLSGRAADTQYF. In DNA, the CDR3 is TGTGCCACCAGCAGAGTTTCCCTAAGCGGGAGGGCCGCCGATACGCAGTATTTT.

V gene TRBV27 combines with J gene TRBJ1-1; D remains ambiguous. In germline, CDR1 is MNHEY, CDR2 SMNVEV (reference sequence). Between the trimmed V and J ends, which lost 5 bases and 4 bases, there was a span of 17 bases. The CDR3 covers 15 residues. CDR3 in DNA: TGTGCCAGCAGTACCCACCCGGGCACAATCACTGAAGCTTTCTTT. Residues: CASSTHPGTITEAFF.

This clonotype has only one observation. The chain links TRBV7-2 to TRBJ2-5, with D possibly called TRBD1 or TRBD2 (7 bases each). Trimming took off 3 bases at V and 3 bases at J, with 14 bases between the two ends. The CDR3 has 15 amino acids. Germline-derived CDR1 and CDR2 are SGHTA and FQGNSA. The CDR3 DNA is TGTGCCAGCAGCTTCCGACAGGGAGGGGAAGAGACCCAGTACTTC. This sequence encodes CASSFRQGGEETQYF.

This chain connects TRBV10-2 to TRBJ1-4; D gene unclear. CDR1 WSHSY and CDR2 SAAADI come from the germline V gene. V shed 6 bases and J shed 2 bases, with 10 bases lying between them. The CDR3 spans 14 residues. The CDR3 DNA is TGCGCCAGCAGCGGGCCTTCGACTAATGAAAAACTGTTTTTT. It is translated as CASSGPSTNEKLFF.

In this sample, this clonotype turned up once. This chain joins TRBV12-5 and TRBJ2-3, with TRBD1 matching 9 bases. The V segment lost 4 bases and the J segment 5 bases; nucleotides outside the gene matches: 13. This CDR3 region has 17 residues. Germline assignment: CDR1 LGHNT and CDR2 FRNRAP. The CDR3 is CASGSQTRQGDGDTQYF. Written as DNA, the CDR3 is TGTGCTAGTGGTTCTCAGACTAGACAGGGGGATGGAGATACGCAGTATTTT. Looking up the rest from reference TRBV12-5 and TRBJ2-3 gives the full variable domain: DARVTQTPRHKVTEMGQEVTMRCQPILGHNTVFWYRQTMMQGLELLAYFRNRAPLDDSGMPKDRFSAEMPDATLATLKIQPSEPRDSAVYFCASGSQTRQGDGDTQYFGPGTRLTVL.

The V call is TRBV6-1, the J call TRBJ1-4; D is unclear. CDR3 length: 14 amino acids. CDR1 is MNHNS, CDR2 SASEGT, per germline. Trimming pared 0 bases from V and 10 bases from J, leaving 12 bases between. The CDR3 region is CASSEAGESVKLFF. The CDR3 DNA follows: TGTGCCAGCAGTGAAGCCGGGGAATCGGTAAAACTGTTTTTT.

A few counts support this clonotype. The rearrangement joins TRBV7-9 to TRBJ2-3, with D uncertain. Trimming removed 1 base at V and 3 bases at J, with 5 bases between. Germline assignment: CDR1 SEHNR and CDR2 FQNEAQ (reference sequence). The CDR3 is 13 residues long. CDR3 protein: CASSLEYTDTQYF. The CDR3 DNA reads as TGTGCCAGCAGCTTAGAGTATACAGATACGCAGTATTTT.

Remarks on this clonotype: A much larger clone differs from this one at a single base, so this may be a read error. The chain combines TRBV12-3 or TRBV12-4 with TRBJ2-3; D gene ambiguous. V dropped 5 bases and J dropped 2 bases, with 14 bases sitting between them. The CDR3 runs to 15 residues. DNA of the CDR3: TGTGCCAGCAGTGCAGACGGTCTGAACACAGATACGCAGTATTTT. Translation gives CASSADGLNTDTQYF.

This clonotype appeared a single time. The gene calls are TRBV20-1 and TRBJ1-1; 7 bases map to TRBD1. Germline CDR1 DFQATT, CDR2 SNEGSKA (reference sequence). CDR3 size: 14 residues. Unmatched junction bases numbered 14, after V lost 6 bases and J lost 7 bases. The CDR3, as DNA: TGCAGTGCCCCCGGGAGGGGGCACGATAGTGAAGCTTTCTTT. This codes for CSAPGRGHDSEAFF.

This chain connects TRBV20-1 to TRBJ2-5; tentatively, D is TRBD2 (5 bases). The length of the CDR3 is 16 residues. The V end was cut by 7 bases, the J end by 5 bases, with 26 bases between. Germline values: CDR1 DFQATT, CDR2 SNEGSKA (reference sequence). The CDR3 loop is CSGGKWGSSGVETQYF. The CDR3, as DNA: TGCAGTGGAGGAAAATGGGGAAGCAGCGGTGTCGAGACCCAGTACTTC.

The V gene is TRBV7-2, the J gene TRBJ2-5; no firm D call. The assigned J gene may be wrong: the sequence end matches TRBJ2-7 better. The V gene's germline CDR1 is SGHTA and CDR2 FQGNSA. The length of the CDR3 is 15 residues. The CDR3 here is CASSNTSPGAYEQYF. The CDR3 bases are TGTGCCAGCAGCAACACCAGCCCCGGAGCCTACGAGCAGTACTTC.

The chain recombines TRBV7-8 with TRBJ2-5; TRBD1 matches at 12 bases. V shed 0 bases and J 5 bases; nucleotides not matched to a gene: 7. This CDR3 is built from 17 residues. In germline, CDR1 is SGHVS, CDR2 FQNEAQ. The CDR3 sequence: CASSLALEGTGGETQYF. CDR3 sequence (DNA): TGTGCCAGCAGCTTAGCGCTGGAGGGGACAGGGGGCGAGACCCAGTACTTC. Filled out from reference TRBV7-8 and TRBJ2-5, the complete variable domain reads GAGVSQSPRYKVAKRGQDVALRCDPISGHVSLFWYQQALGQGPEFLTYFQNEAQLDKSGLPSDRFFAERPEGSVSTLKIQRTQQEDSAVYLCASSLALEGTGGETQYFGPGTRLLVL.

The V call is TRBV20-1, the J call TRBJ2-7, with D possibly being TRBD2 (7 bases). The CDR3 length is 16 residues. Deletions cut 1 base from V and 5 bases from J, with 21 bases between. Germline V CDR1 and CDR2: DFQATT, SNEGSKA (reference sequence). The CDR3 region is CSARGPGGGPHNEQYF. CDR3 sequence (DNA): TGCAGTGCTAGAGGACCCGGCGGGGGCCCTCACAACGAGCAGTACTTC.

V gene TRBV7-9 combines with J gene TRBJ1-2, with D tentatively TRBD1 (5 bases). Germline V gives CDR1 SEHNR, CDR2 FQNEAQ (reference sequence). Trimming pared 3 bases from V and 4 bases from J, leaving 15 bases between. This CDR3 spans 15 amino acids. This CDR3 is CASSLGRAVGYGYTF. The CDR3 region has the DNA TGTGCCAGCAGCTTGGGACGGGCTGTGGGCTATGGCTACACCTTC.

This clonotype was seen a handful of times. V gene TRBV5-1 combines with J gene TRBJ2-2; 12 nucleotides agree with TRBD2. CDR3 length: 17 amino acids. The V and J ends lost 4 bases and 4 bases, in that order; junction bases with no gene match: 8. In germline, CDR1 is SGHRS, CDR2 YFSETQ. The CDR3 loop is CASSHLAGGPSTGELFF. CDR3 DNA sequence: TGCGCCAGCAGCCATCTAGCGGGAGGGCCCAGCACCGGGGAGCTGTTTTTT.

CDR3 DNA sequence: TGCAGTGCCGGGGGGGTAATACTGCCTTACAATGAGCAGTTCTTC. Translating it yields CSAGGVILPYNEQFF. The chain joins TRBV20-1 to TRBJ2-1, with 8 bases identical to TRBD2. This CDR3 is built from 15 residues. Germline CDR1 is DFQATT and CDR2 is SNEGSKA (reference sequence). After removal of 6 bases from V and 4 bases from J, the junction contained 11 bases not matched to a gene.

This clonotype came up a few times. The chain couples TRBV6-2 or TRBV6-3 to TRBJ1-5; 9 nucleotides agree with TRBD1. The CDR3 contains 17 residues. Losses at the gene ends were 0 bases for V and 1 base for J; bases not matched to a gene: 4. Germline V CDR1 and CDR2: MNHEY, SVGEGT. CDR3 in amino acids: CASSYSRQGVSNQPQHF. DNA for the CDR3: TGTGCCAGCAGTTACTCCCGACAGGGGGTGAGCAATCAGCCCCAGCATTTT.

This clonotype has a handful of counts. The chain is built from TRBV2 and TRBJ1-2; a possible D gene is TRBD1 (5 bases). Deletions cut 6 bases from V and 1 base from J, with 6 bases between. Germline CDR1 and CDR2: SNHLY and FYNNEI. This CDR3 is built from 12 residues. Here the CDR3 DNA reads TGTGCCAGCAGGGGGGTTAACTATGGCTACACCTTC. This sequence encodes CASRGVNYGYTF.

To note about this clonotype: Sequence at one end of the junction differs from germline and may be a read error. V is TRBV7-2 and J is TRBJ2-6; unclear D gene. The CDR3 is 17 residues long. Germline V gene lookup returns CDR1 SGHTA and CDR2 FQGNSA. The CDR3 nucleotides are TGTGTCAGCAGCTTAGGGTACGCCGGCTCTGGGGCCAACGTCCTGACTTTC. It specifies CVSSLGYAGSGANVLTF. The variable domain in full, with the rest retrieved from reference TRBV7-2 and TRBJ2-6, is GAGVSQSPSNKVTEKGKDVELRCDPISGHTALYWYRQSLGQGLEFLIYFQGNSAPDKSGLPSDRFSAERTGGSVSTLTIQRTQQEDSAVYLCVSSLGYAGSGANVLTFGAGSRLTVL.

The chain is built from TRBV6-6 and TRBJ2-7; TRBD1 is a possible D gene (6 bases). Germline lookup yields CDR1 MNHNY and CDR2 SVGAGI (reference sequence). V was cut by 6 bases and J by 7 bases, with 10 bases left in between. This CDR3 contains 11 residues. The CDR3 reads CASSHQGEQYF. DNA for the CDR3: TGTGCCAGCAGCCACCAGGGGGAGCAGTACTTC.